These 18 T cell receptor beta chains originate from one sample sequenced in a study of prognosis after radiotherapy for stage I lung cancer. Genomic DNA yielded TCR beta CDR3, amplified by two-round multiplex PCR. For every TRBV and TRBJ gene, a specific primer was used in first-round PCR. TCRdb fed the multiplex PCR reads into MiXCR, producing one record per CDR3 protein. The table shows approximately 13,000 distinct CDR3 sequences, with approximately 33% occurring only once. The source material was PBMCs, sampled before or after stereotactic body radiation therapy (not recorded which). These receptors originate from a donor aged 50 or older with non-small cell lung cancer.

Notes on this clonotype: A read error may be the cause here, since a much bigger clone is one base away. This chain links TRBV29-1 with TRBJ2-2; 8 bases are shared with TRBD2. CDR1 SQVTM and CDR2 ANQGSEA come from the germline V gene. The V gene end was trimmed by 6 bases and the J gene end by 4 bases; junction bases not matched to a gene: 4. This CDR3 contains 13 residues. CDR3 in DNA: TGCAGCGTCCGACTAGCGAGCACCGGGGAGCTGTTTTTT. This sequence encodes CSVRLASTGELFF.

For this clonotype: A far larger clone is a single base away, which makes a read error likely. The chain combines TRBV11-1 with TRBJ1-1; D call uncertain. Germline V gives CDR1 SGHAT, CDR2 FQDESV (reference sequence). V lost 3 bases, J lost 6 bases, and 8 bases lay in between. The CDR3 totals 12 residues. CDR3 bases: TGTGCCAGCAGCTTTGGGTCATCTGAAGCTTTCTTT. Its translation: CASSFGSSEAFF.

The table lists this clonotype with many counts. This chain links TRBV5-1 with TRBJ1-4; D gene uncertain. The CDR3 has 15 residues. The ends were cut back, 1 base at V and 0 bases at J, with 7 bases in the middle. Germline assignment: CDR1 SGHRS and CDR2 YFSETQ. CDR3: CASSLQGTTNEKLFF. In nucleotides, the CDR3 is TGCGCCAGCAGCTTGCAAGGAACAACTAATGAAAAACTGTTTTTT.

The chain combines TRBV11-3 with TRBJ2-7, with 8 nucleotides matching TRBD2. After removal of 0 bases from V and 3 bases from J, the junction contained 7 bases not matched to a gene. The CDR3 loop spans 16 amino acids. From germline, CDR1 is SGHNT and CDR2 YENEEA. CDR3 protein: CASSLDSGAGGYEQYF. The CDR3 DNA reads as TGTGCCAGCAGCTTAGATTCGGGGGCGGGAGGCTACGAGCAGTACTTC.

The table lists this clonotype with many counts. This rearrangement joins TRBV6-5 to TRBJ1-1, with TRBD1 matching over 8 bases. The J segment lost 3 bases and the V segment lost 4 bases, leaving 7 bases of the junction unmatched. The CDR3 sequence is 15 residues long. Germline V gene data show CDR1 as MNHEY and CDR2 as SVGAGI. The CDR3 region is CASSWTGRFDTEAFF. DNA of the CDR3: TGTGCCAGCAGTTGGACAGGGCGATTTGACACTGAAGCTTTCTTT.

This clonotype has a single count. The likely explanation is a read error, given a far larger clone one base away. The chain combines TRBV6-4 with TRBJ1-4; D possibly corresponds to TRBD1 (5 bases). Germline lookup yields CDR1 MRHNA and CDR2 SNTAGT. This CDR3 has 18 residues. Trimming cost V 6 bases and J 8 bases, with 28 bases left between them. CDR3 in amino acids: CASRGLQPSSGRKEKLFF. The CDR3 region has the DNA TGTGCCAGCAGGGGACTGCAACCCTCTTCCGGGCGTAAAGAAAAACTGTTTTTT.

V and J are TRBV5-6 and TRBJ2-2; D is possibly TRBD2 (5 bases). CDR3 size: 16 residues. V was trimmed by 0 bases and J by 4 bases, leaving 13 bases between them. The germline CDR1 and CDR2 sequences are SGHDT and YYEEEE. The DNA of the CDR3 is TGTGCCAGCAGCTTGGCCCCGGGATCCGGCACCGGGGAGCTGTTTTTT. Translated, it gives CASSLAPGSGTGELFF.

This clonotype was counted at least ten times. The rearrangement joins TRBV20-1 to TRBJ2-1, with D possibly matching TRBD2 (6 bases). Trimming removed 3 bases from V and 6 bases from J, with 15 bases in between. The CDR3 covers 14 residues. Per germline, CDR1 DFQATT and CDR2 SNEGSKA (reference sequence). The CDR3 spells CSASGRRGGNEQFF. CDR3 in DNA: TGCAGTGCTAGCGGGAGAAGAGGCGGCAATGAGCAGTTCTTC.

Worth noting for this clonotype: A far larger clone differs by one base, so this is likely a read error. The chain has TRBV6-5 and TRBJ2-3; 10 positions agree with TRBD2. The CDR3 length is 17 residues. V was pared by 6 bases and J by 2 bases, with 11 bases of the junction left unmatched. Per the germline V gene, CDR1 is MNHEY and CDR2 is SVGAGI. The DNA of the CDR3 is TGTGCCAGCAGCACCTCGGTCGGACTAGCGGTCACAGATACGCAGTATTTT. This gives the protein CASSTSVGLAVTDTQYF.

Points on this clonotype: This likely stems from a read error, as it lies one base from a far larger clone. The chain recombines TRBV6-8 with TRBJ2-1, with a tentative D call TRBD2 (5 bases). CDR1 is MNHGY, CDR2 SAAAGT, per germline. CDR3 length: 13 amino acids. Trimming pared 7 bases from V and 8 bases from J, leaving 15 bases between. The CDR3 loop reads CASTEPRSDEQFF. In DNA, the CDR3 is TGTGCCAGCACCGAACCACGTAGCGATGAGCAGTTCTTC.

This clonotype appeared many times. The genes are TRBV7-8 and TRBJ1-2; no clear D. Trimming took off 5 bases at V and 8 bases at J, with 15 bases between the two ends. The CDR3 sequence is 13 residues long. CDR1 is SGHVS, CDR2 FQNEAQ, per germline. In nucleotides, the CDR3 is TGTGCCAGCAGCCTTCGTCCAAAGCGGGGCTACACCTTC. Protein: CASSLRPKRGYTF.

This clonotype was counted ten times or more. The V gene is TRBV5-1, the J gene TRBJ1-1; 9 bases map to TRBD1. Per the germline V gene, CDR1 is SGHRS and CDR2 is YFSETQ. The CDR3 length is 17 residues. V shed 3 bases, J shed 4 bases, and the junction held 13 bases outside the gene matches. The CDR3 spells CASSYGQGTPSGTEAFF. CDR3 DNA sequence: TGCGCCAGCAGCTATGGACAGGGGACCCCTTCGGGCACTGAAGCTTTCTTT.

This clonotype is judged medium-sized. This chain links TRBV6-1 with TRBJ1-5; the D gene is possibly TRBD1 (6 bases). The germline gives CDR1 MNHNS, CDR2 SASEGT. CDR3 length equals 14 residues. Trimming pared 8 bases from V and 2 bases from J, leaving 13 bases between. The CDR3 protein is CASDVRQGNQPQHF. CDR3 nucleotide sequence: TGTGCCAGCGACGTCCGACAGGGCAATCAGCCCCAGCATTTT.

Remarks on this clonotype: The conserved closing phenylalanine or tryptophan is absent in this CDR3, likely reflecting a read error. CDR3 coding DNA: TGTGCCAGCATTTCAGTGAATCAGCCCCAGCATCTT. It yields the protein CASISVNQPQHL. The chain joins TRBV28 to TRBJ1-5; D ambiguous. The CDR3 length is 12 residues. Trimming shortened V by 7 bases and J by 4 bases, and 8 bases separated the two germline ends. Per the germline V gene, CDR1 is MDHEN and CDR2 is SYDVKM.

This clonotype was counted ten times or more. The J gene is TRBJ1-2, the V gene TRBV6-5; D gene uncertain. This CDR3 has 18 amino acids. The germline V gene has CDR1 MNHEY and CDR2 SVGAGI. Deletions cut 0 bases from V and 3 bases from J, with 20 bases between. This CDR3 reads CASSYSMLLVDKDYGYTF. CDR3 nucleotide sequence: TGTGCCAGCAGTTACTCGATGTTACTAGTCGACAAGGACTATGGCTACACCTTC.

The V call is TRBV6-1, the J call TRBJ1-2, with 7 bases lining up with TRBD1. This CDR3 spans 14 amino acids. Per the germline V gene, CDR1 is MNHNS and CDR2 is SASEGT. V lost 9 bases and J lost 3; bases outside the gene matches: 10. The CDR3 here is CASYPTGFDYGYTF. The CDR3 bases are TGTGCCAGTTACCCGACAGGGTTTGACTATGGCTACACCTTC.

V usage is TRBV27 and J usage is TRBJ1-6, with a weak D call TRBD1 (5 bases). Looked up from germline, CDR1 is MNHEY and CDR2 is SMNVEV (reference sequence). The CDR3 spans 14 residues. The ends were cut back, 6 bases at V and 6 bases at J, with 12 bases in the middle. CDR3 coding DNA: TGTGCCAGCAGGAACTTAGACAGTAATTCACCCCTCCACTTT. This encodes CASRNLDSNSPLHF.

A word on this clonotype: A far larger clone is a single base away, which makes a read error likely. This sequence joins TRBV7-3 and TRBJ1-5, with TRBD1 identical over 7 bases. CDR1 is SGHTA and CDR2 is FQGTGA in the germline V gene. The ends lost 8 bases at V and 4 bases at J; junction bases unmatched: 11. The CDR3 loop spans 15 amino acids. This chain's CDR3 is CASEQGWGPNQPQHF. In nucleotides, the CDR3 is TGTGCCAGCGAACAGGGGTGGGGGCCGAATCAGCCCCAGCATTTT.